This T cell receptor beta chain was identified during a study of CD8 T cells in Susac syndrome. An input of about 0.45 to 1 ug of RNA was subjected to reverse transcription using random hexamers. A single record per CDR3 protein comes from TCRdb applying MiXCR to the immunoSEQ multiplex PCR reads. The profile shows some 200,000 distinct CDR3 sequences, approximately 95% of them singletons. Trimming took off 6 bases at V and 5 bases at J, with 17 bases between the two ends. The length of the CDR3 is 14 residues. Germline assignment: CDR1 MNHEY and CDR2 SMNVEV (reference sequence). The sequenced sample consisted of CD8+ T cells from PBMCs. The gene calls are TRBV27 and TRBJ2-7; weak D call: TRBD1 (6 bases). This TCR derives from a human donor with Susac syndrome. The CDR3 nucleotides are TGTGCCAGCAGCCACCGGACAGCTGATAACGAGCAGTACTTC. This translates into CASSHRTADNEQYF.